A single T cell receptor (beta chain) is shown here with its context. Produced via immunoSEQ multiplex PCR; TCRdb's table is partial and in-frame only. The profile shows approximately 16,000 clones, approximately 85% of them singletons. This record comes from a study of OX40 agonist ivuxolimab in advanced cancers. In the study overall: Patients received ivuxolimab, an intravenous treatment, every 2 weeks at 0.01 to 10 mg/kg.

Trimming took 4 bases from V and 6 from J; bases not matched to a gene: 9. Germline V lookup: CDR1 SEHNR, CDR2 FQNEAQ (reference sequence). The CDR3 length is 15 residues. The sequences come from CD4+ or CD8+ T cells sorted from blood, collected in a trial of the OX40 agonist ivuxolimab. The TCR sequence derives from an adult with an advanced solid tumor such as melanoma, head and neck, liver or kidney cancer. The rearrangement links TRBV7-9 to TRBJ2-1; 7 bases are shared with TRBD1. The CDR3 coding sequence is TGTGCCAGCAGCTCAACTGACAGGGCCTCCAATGAGCAGTTCTTC. It codes for CASSSTDRASNEQFF.